This T cell receptor (beta chain) appears in the sequencing data of a study of shared clonotypes between healthy human individuals (dated by TCRdb to 2018 to 2021). In the study overall: A couple of women and three men aged 18 to 49 years were included in the cohort. For each donor, three plates each were used for CD4 naive and CD4 memory, two plates were used for CD8 naive, and one plate was used for CD8 memory. The study deeply sequenced blood TCR repertoires of about 5 healthy adults to estimate repertoire size and the extent of clonotype sharing between individuals. To increase sequencing depth and limit assay-specific biases, TCR repertoire library preparation and sequencing were carried out by different laboratories using diverse techniques. Leukapheresis yielded between about 0.9 and 10 billion PBMCs per donor.

Taken from the germline V gene, the CDR1 and CDR2 loops are MGHRA and YSYEKL. Its CDR3 holds 15 amino acids, cysteine through phenylalanine. Just CDR3 DNA is preserved here, 45 bases in frame from base 1. For this chain, trimming is 0 bases at the V end and 6 bases at the J end, and the number of junction bases without a gene match is 4. Of note for this clone: Its cognate antigen has yet to be identified. Per-nucleotide qualities are absent, and no much larger clonotype sits a single base away.

Results and caveats for the whole study, not just this receptor: Larger estimated clonotype richness was generally found for naive subsets than for memory subsets. Sampling was restricted to blood, and TCR repertoires in tissue are likely to differ from TCR repertoires in blood. Sharing across a few donors was observed for approximately 5% of naive CD4, less than 4% of naive CD8, 2% to 2.5% of memory CD4, and around 0.42% of memory CD8 clonotypes. Even with the large sequencing depth, rarefaction of the sorted-subset datasets indicated that sequencing was incomplete. The small number of donors limited the genetic and exposure-history diversity represented. Higher generation probabilities were observed for clonotypes shared by all four sorted-subset donors than for non-shared clonotypes. Pairwise subsampling indicated that sequencing depth was expected to affect the degree of clonotype sharing among donors.

CD8 naive samples were obtained by positive selection for CCR7 among CD45RO-negative cells, yielding a CD45RA+CCR7+ population from which TemRA cells were excluded. The donors were healthy, HIV-negative adults who had no recently reported acute infections or vaccinations. Only Caucasian adults living in Nashville, Tennessee, USA were represented among the donors. After blood collection by leukapheresis, PBMCs were isolated using Ficoll-Histopaque density gradient centrifugation and then cryopreserved in the vapor phase of liquid nitrogen. Analytical flow cytometry was used to check the purity and quantity of each magnetically sorted T cell population. Genomic DNA was isolated from every sorted fraction and measured by UV absorbance on a Nanodrop 2000c. Using the deep immunoSEQ assay, multiplex PCR amplified TCR CDR3 regions from genomic DNA. Extracted genomic DNA from each cell subset was spread evenly across all wells of several immunoSEQ 96-well plates, with each plate serving as a replicate. Each replicate PCR for sorted subsets received about 0.2 ug genomic DNA, equal to tens of thousands of T cell genomes. Purified libraries were measured with a Qubit 3.0 fluorometer, size-checked on a Bioanalyzer 2100, and measured again with the KAPA Library Quantification kit. Every immunoSEQ 96-well plate was sequenced on a separate single-read 150-cycle Illumina NextSeq 550 flow cell. The original pipeline was this. Because the immunoSEQ output included only junctional sequences and no quality scores, the filtering could not be the same as the filtering used for full-length reads. Sequences were annotated with PyIR, a Python wrapper for IgBLAST v1.9, using IMGT germline references to assign V/J genes and CDR3. Reads were removed for weak V/J assignments (E-value above 1e-6), missing CDR3, stop codons, out-of-frame junctions, or ambiguous translated residues. A V3J clonotype was defined by an identical inferred V gene, J gene, and CDR3 amino acid sequence. Percentage overlap between repertoires was calculated by dividing the number of shared unique clonotypes by the size of the smaller repertoire. Three approaches were used to assess repertoire richness: RTK rarefaction, the Chao1 estimator, and Recon v2.1 estimates of unobserved clonotypes. OLGA was used to compute generation probabilities for all TCRbeta clonotypes that the gDNA method yielded from a few donors. In its TCRdb copy, this immuneACCESS table keeps in-frame sequences only and misses some clones. Where compared with another copy, unresolved V genes explain less than half of these, and the others have no known cause. V, J and clone size are taken as reported in that table, and D and trimming were inferred from the DNA itself. The sample has about 2.1 million clones on record, 85% to 95% of them singletons. Together, the top ten hold over 1.5% of the sample.

Recombination joined TRBV4-1 with TRBJ2-7, and TRBD2 matches 11 of the central bases. Material: naive CD8+ T cells from PBMCs. Explained via the paper, the cell subset or site label denotes: CD45RA+CCR7+. This TCR derives from a man in his late teens or twenties in good health. Some clones in this sample may be carry-over from other donors' samples. The CDR3: CASSQEGLAGGEQYF. The nucleotide sequence reads TGCGCCAGCAGCCAAGAAGGGCTAGCGGGAGGCGAGCAGTACTTC.